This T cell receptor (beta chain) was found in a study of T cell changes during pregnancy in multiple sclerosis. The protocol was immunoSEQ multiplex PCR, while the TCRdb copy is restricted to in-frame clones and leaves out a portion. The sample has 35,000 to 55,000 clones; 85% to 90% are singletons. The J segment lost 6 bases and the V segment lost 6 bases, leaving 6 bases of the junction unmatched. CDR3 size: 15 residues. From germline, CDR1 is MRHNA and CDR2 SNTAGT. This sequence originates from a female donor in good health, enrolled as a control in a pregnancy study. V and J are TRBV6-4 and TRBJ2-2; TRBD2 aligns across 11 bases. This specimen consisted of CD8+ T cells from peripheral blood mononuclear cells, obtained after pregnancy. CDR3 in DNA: TGTGCCAGCAGGCCAGGACTAGCGGGCCCCGGGGAGCTGTTTTTT. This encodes CASRPGLAGPGELFF.